A single T cell receptor (beta chain) is shown here with its context. This CDR3 is built from 15 residues. With 4 bases clipped from V and 9 bases from J, the junction kept 12 bases outside the gene matches. Germline V gene sequence: CDR1 SGDLS, CDR2 YYNGEE. The data were obtained in a study of blood T cell repertoires in COVID-19. Data came from immunoSEQ multiplex PCR; TCRdb stores just in-frame clones and leaves some out. Of a few hundred thousand clones listed, roughly 89% are singletons. The sample comprised peripheral blood. The V gene is TRBV9, the J gene TRBJ2-1; 8 nucleotides line up with TRBD2. This clonotype originated in a woman aged 40 to 50 who had recovered from COVID-19. For the CDR3, the DNA is TGTGCCAGCAGCCCCGGGGGGAAGCGGGAGAGTGAGCAGTTCTTC. Translated: CASSPGGKRESEQFF. The entire variable domain, with the rest obtained from reference TRBV9 and TRBJ2-1, is as follows: DSGVTQTPKHLITATGQRVTLRCSPRSGDLSVYWYQQSLDQGLQFLIQYYNGEERAKGNILERFSAQQFPDLHSELNLSSLELGDSALYFCASSPGGKRESEQFFGPGTRLTVL.